A single sample gave rise to the 31 T cell receptor beta chains below, sequenced in a study of early T cells in non-severe SARS-CoV-2 infection (dated by TCRdb to the early 2020s). Preparation of the library involved 5' RACE. Sequencing was carried out with a NextSeq 500. TCRdb applied fastp at Q25 and MiXCR to the public reads, then kept only in-frame beta chains. Here each entry gathers all rows of one CDR3 protein and keeps the most common genes and DNA. The sample includes about 94,000 distinct CDR3 sequences, with approximately 13% observed a single time. The top ten clonotypes cover around 2.4% of the sample. Sequencing used whole blood. These receptors were taken from an adult who was a healthcare worker with PCR-confirmed SARS-CoV-2 infection or an uninfected control (not recorded which).

This clonotype was counted between two and nine times. The gene calls are TRBV6-5 and TRBJ1-1; weak D call: TRBD1 (6 bases). Trimming left V 4 bases short and J 5 bases short, with 20 bases between. CDR3 length: 16 amino acids. The germline V gene encodes CDR1 MNHEY and CDR2 SVGAGI. The CDR3: CASSSYRPPRGTEAFF. The CDR3 nucleotides are TGTGCCAGCAGTTCCTACCGGCCCCCCAGGGGAACTGAAGCTTTCTTT.

In its sample, this clonotype was seen many times. The gene calls are TRBV19 and TRBJ2-3; 14 bases are a match to TRBD2. Germline assignment: CDR1 LNHDA and CDR2 SQIVND (reference sequence). Trimming removed 5 bases from V and 5 bases from J; junction bases left unmatched: 6. The CDR3 covers 16 residues. CDR3 DNA: TGTGCCAGTAGTGCTGGGACTAGCGGGGGAGGAGATACGCAGTATTTT. Translation gives CASSAGTSGGGDTQYF.

This clonotype was recorded a few times. This chain connects TRBV5-6 to TRBJ2-3, with TRBD1 matching over 8 bases. Germline-derived CDR1 and CDR2 are SGHDT and YYEEEE. Trimming removed 0 bases from V and 5 bases from J; junction bases left unmatched: 2. The CDR3 has 14 residues. CDR3 nucleotides: TGTGCCAGCAGCTTGGGACAGGGGAGAGATACGCAGTATTTT. Protein product: CASSLGQGRDTQYF.

This clonotype has more than one count but fewer than ten. V gene TRBV2 combines with J gene TRBJ2-5, with D perhaps TRBD2 (6 bases). V gave up 5 bases and J gave up 5 bases, with 18 bases separating them. Germline CDR1 is SNHLY and CDR2 is FYNNEI. The CDR3 consists of 15 residues. CDR3 nucleotides: TGTGCCAGCAGTTTTATTTTCCAGGAGGGTGAGACCCAGTACTTC. Encoded protein: CASSFIFQEGETQYF.

There are many counts of this clonotype. The rearrangement joins TRBV11-2 to TRBJ1-5; D unclear. The germline V and J ends were trimmed by 0 bases and 4 bases, with 10 bases remaining between them. Germline CDR1 is SGHAT and CDR2 is FQNNGV. CDR3 size: 15 residues. CDR3 sequence: CASSLDGEVNQPQHF. The CDR3 DNA is TGTGCCAGCAGCTTAGATGGGGAGGTTAATCAGCCCCAGCATTTT.

The rearrangement links TRBV27 to TRBJ2-7, with 11 positions matching TRBD2. The CDR3 spans 14 residues. J lost 6 bases, V lost 4 bases, and 5 bases had no gene match. Germline-derived CDR1 and CDR2 are MNHEY and SMNVEV (reference sequence). The CDR3 is CASSYSGGASEQYF. CDR3 in DNA: TGTGCCAGCAGTTATAGCGGGGGGGCCTCCGAGCAGTACTTC.

J is TRBJ2-5 and V is TRBV28, with 12 nucleotides matching TRBD2. V was pared by 2 bases and J by 1 base, with 5 bases of the junction left unmatched. The CDR3 contains 17 residues. The germline gives CDR1 MDHEN, CDR2 SYDVKM. CDR3 loop: CASSLRTSGVTQETQYF. The CDR3 DNA follows: TGTGCCAGCAGTTTACGGACTAGCGGGGTGACCCAAGAGACCCAGTACTTC.

This clonotype has a handful of counts. The chain has TRBV2 and TRBJ2-5; D unresolved. CDR1 is SNHLY and CDR2 is FYNNEI in the germline V gene. The CDR3 is made up of 13 amino acids. V was trimmed by 7 bases and J by 1 base, leaving 10 bases between them. The CDR3 spells CASIWEPQETQYF. DNA of the CDR3: TGTGCCAGCATCTGGGAACCCCAAGAGACCCAGTACTTC.

This rearrangement joins TRBV5-1 to TRBJ2-5; D may be TRBD1 or TRBD2 (6 bases each). Germline V CDR1 and CDR2: SGHRS, YFSETQ. This CDR3 is 13 amino acids long. Trimming took off 4 bases at V and 4 bases at J, with 11 bases between the two ends. The CDR3 bases are TGCGCCAGCAGCATGGGGGGCGGAGAGACCCAGTACTTC. Amino acid sequence: CASSMGGGETQYF.

This clonotype was seen only a few times. The CDR3 DNA sequence: TGCGCCAGCAGCTCCGGGACCTCCGCTCCCGGGGAGCTGTTTTTT. Translation: CASSSGTSAPGELFF. The chain links TRBV5-1 to TRBJ2-2; D possibly uses TRBD1 or TRBD2 (5 bases each). Trimming left V 3 bases short and J 6 bases short, with 15 bases between. Germline lookup yields CDR1 SGHRS and CDR2 YFSETQ. CDR3 length: 15 residues. The whole variable domain, filled in from reference TRBV5-1 and TRBJ2-2, reads KAGVTQTPRYLIKTRGQQVTLSCSPISGHRSVSWYQQTPGQGLQFLFEYFSETQRNKGNFPGRFSGRQFSNSRSEMNVSTLELGDSALYLCASSSGTSAPGELFFGEGSRLTVL.

The chain uses TRBV29-1 and TRBJ1-1; D call uncertain. CDR1 and CDR2 (germline): SQVTM, ANQGSEA. V shed 4 bases and J shed 3 bases, with 12 bases lying between them. This CDR3 has 13 residues. The CDR3 DNA follows: TGCAGCGTTGGTAGGCAGCGGGACACTGAAGCTTTCTTT. It specifies CSVGRQRDTEAFF.

The chain employs TRBV28 and TRBJ1-1, with 7 positions matching TRBD1. Unmatched junction bases numbered 14, after V lost 6 bases and J lost 10 bases. This CDR3 is 14 amino acids long. Looked up from germline, CDR1 is MDHEN and CDR2 is SYDVKM. The CDR3 loop reads CASSPERGLFAAFF. CDR3 nucleotide sequence: TGTGCCAGCAGCCCCGAGAGGGGGCTTTTTGCAGCTTTCTTT.

This rearrangement joins TRBV28 to TRBJ2-3, with D hard to call. CDR3 size: 13 residues. Trimming pared 2 bases from V and 2 bases from J, leaving 5 bases between. The germline CDR1 and CDR2 sequences are MDHEN and SYDVKM. The chain's CDR3 is CASSLRNTDTQYF. Written as DNA, the CDR3 is TGTGCCAGCAGTTTAAGGAACACAGATACGCAGTATTTT.

This clonotype has at least ten counts. The genes are TRBV19 and TRBJ2-3; D uncertain. The V end was cut by 4 bases, the J end by 4 bases, with 9 bases between. The CDR3 loop spans 13 amino acids. CDR1 is LNHDA, CDR2 SQIVND, per germline (reference sequence). This CDR3 reads CASSTSGADTQYF. The CDR3 DNA follows: TGTGCCAGTAGTACCAGTGGGGCAGATACGCAGTATTTT.

This clonotype showed up just a few times. The genes are TRBV29-1 and TRBJ2-2; D remains unclear. V shed 0 bases and J shed 6 bases, with 5 bases lying between them. CDR3 length: 12 amino acids. In germline, CDR1 is SQVTM, CDR2 ANQGSEA. This CDR3 is CSVEEGSGELFF. The CDR3 DNA sequence: TGCAGCGTTGAAGAAGGATCCGGGGAGCTGTTTTTT.

This chain joins TRBV6-5 and TRBJ2-1; D ambiguous. Trimming stripped 5 bases from V and 10 bases from J, with 9 bases between. Germline V gene sequence: CDR1 MNHEY, CDR2 SVGAGI. The CDR3 is 11 residues long. CDR3 sequence (DNA): TGTGCCAGCAGTACCAAGACAGAGCAGTTCTTC. Translated, it gives CASSTKTEQFF.

The sample holds many counts of this clonotype. V and J are TRBV7-9 and TRBJ2-5, with 9 bases matching TRBD1. Trimming removed 5 bases from V and 10 bases from J; junction bases left unmatched: 14. Germline V CDR1 and CDR2: SEHNR, FQNEAQ (reference sequence). CDR3 length equals 15 residues. The CDR3 here is CASSLSGTGRLDQYF. The DNA of the CDR3 is TGTGCCAGCAGCCTATCCGGGACAGGGAGGCTCGACCAGTACTTC.

This clonotype was observed once. This CDR3 reads CSAPSGSDQETQYF. Written as DNA, the CDR3 is TGCAGCGCACCCTCGGGCAGTGACCAAGAGACCCAGTACTTC. This chain uses TRBV29-1 with TRBJ2-5; D not resolved. This CDR3 region has 14 residues. Trimming shortened V by 7 bases and J by 0 bases, and 15 bases separated the two germline ends. Germline lookup yields CDR1 SQVTM and CDR2 ANQGSEA.

CDR3 amino acids: CASSRPTVLTQYF. CDR3 nucleotide sequence: TGTGCCAGCAGCCGCCCGACGGTTTTGACGCAGTATTTT. The rearrangement links TRBV28 to TRBJ2-3; D unclear. V was cut by 6 bases and J by 9 bases, with 16 bases left in between. This CDR3 is built from 13 residues. Germline V lookup: CDR1 MDHEN, CDR2 SYDVKM.

The chain is built from TRBV20-1 and TRBJ1-2; possible D gene TRBD1, 5 bases. From germline, CDR1 is DFQATT and CDR2 SNEGSKA (reference sequence). CDR3 size: 13 residues. Trimming stripped 3 bases from V and 6 bases from J, with 14 bases between. This CDR3 is CSASSPGGNGYTF. The CDR3 bases are TGCAGTGCTAGTTCGCCGGGGGGAAATGGCTACACCTTC.

V gene TRBV7-2 combines with J gene TRBJ2-5; D ambiguous. V was trimmed by 3 bases and J by 1 base, leaving 9 bases between them. CDR1 is SGHTA, CDR2 FQGNSA, per germline. The CDR3 has 14 amino acids. The CDR3, as DNA: TGTGCCAGCAGCTTTTTCGGAACCCAAGAGACCCAGTACTTC. It encodes CASSFFGTQETQYF.

This clonotype occurred many times. The chain recombines TRBV5-5 with TRBJ2-5; weak D call: TRBD2 (5 bases). This CDR3 contains 13 residues. Looked up from germline, CDR1 is SGHKS and CDR2 is YYEKEE (reference sequence). Trimming took off 2 bases at V and 1 base at J, with 6 bases between the two ends. CDR3 sequence reads: CASSFRGQETQYF. For the CDR3, the DNA is TGTGCCAGCAGCTTTCGGGGCCAAGAGACCCAGTACTTC.

The rearrangement links TRBV6-4 to TRBJ1-2, with D possibly being TRBD1 (5 bases). V lost 9 bases, J lost 5 bases, and 16 bases lay in between. Germline assignment: CDR1 MRHNA and CDR2 SNTAGT. This CDR3 is built from 13 residues. CDR3 in amino acids: CARQMTVTYGYTF. CDR3 in DNA: TGTGCCAGACAGATGACAGTTACTTATGGCTACACCTTC.

The sample holds a few counts of this clonotype. V is TRBV6-2 or TRBV6-3 and J is TRBJ2-7; D is undetermined. V was trimmed by 0 bases and J by 0 bases, leaving 18 bases between them. CDR1 is MNHEY and CDR2 is SVGEGT in the germline V gene. The CDR3 sequence is 18 residues long. This CDR3 reads CASSYSKLSSPVSYEQYF. In DNA form, the CDR3 reads TGTGCCAGCAGTTACTCGAAACTATCCTCCCCAGTCTCCTACGAGCAGTACTTC.

Only a few counts were recorded for this clonotype. The chain recombines TRBV12-3 or TRBV12-4 with TRBJ2-7, with 8 nucleotides matching TRBD1. Unmatched junction bases numbered 5, after V lost 7 bases and J lost 3 bases. The CDR3 has 13 residues. The CDR3, as DNA: TGTGCCAGCACCCGGACAGGGAGCTACGAGCAGTACTTC. Its translation is CASTRTGSYEQYF.

This clonotype has ten or more counts. This chain uses TRBV7-9 with TRBJ2-7; 11 nucleotides line up with TRBD1. Germline-derived CDR1 and CDR2 are SEHNR and FQNEAQ (reference sequence). Germline trimming cut 0 bases from V and 6 bases from J; bases unmatched to any gene: 7. There are 16 residues in the CDR3. The CDR3 DNA sequence: TGTGCCAGCAGCTTAGCGCGTGGACAGGGGGCCAGCGAGCAGTACTTC. Translated: CASSLARGQGASEQYF.

The sample holds many counts of this clonotype. The chain is built from TRBV10-2 and TRBJ2-2; tentatively, D is TRBD1 (5 bases). V lost 11 bases to trimming and J lost 5 bases, with 12 bases between them. Germline V lookup: CDR1 WSHSY, CDR2 SAAADI. This CDR3 comprises 12 residues. This chain's CDR3 is CAGNQGTGELFF. The DNA for the CDR3 is TGCGCCGGCAATCAGGGAACCGGGGAGCTGTTTTTT.

This clonotype was counted only a few times. This sequence joins TRBV25-1 and TRBJ2-5, with 11 bases that match TRBD2. The V gene's germline CDR1 is MGHDK and CDR2 SYGVNS. This CDR3 has 14 residues. V was clipped by 6 bases and J by 3 bases; unmatched bases: 3. The CDR3, as DNA: TGTGCCAGCAGAGGTAGCGGGGGGGAAGAGACCCAGTACTTC. Translating it yields CASRGSGGEETQYF.

The chain couples TRBV20-1 to TRBJ2-1; D remains ambiguous. Trimming pared 5 bases from V and 1 base from J, leaving 15 bases between. This CDR3 has 15 amino acids. Germline CDR1 and CDR2: DFQATT and SNEGSKA (reference sequence). Here the CDR3 reads CSAPQESKSYNEQFF. The DNA of the CDR3 is TGCAGTGCTCCTCAGGAAAGTAAGTCCTACAATGAGCAGTTCTTC.

This rearrangement joins TRBV6-5 to TRBJ2-1; D remains unclear. The germline V gene encodes CDR1 MNHEY and CDR2 SVGAGI. Trimming cost V 4 bases and J 9 bases, with 13 bases left between them. CDR3 length: 13 amino acids. The CDR3 coding sequence is TGTGCCAGCAGTTCTGCCTCTAGAACTGAGCAGTTCTTC. Translation gives CASSSASRTEQFF.

This clonotype was detected only a few times. In nucleotides, the CDR3 is TGCAGCGTTGAGGGGGGCAGGGGCTTGGATACGCAGTATTTT. It specifies CSVEGGRGLDTQYF. The rearrangement links TRBV29-1 to TRBJ2-3, with D perhaps matching TRBD1 or TRBD2 (6 bases each). Germline CDR1 reads SQVTM; CDR2 reads ANQGSEA. V lost 3 bases, J lost 6 bases, and 16 bases lay in between. This CDR3 has 14 amino acids.